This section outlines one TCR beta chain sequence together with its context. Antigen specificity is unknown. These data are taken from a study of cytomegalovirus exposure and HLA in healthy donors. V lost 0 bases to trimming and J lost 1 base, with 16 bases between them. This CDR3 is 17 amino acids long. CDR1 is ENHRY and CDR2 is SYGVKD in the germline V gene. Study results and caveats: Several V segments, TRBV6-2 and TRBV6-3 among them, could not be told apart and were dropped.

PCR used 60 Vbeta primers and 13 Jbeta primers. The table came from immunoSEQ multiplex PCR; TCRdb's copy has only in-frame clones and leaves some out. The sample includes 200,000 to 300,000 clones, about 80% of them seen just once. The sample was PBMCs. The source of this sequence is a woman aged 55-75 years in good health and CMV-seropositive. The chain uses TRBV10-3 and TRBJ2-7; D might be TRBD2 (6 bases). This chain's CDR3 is CAISESRFSGTSYEQYF. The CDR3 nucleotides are TGTGCCATCAGTGAGTCTCGTTTTAGCGGAACGTCCTACGAGCAGTACTTC.